This T cell receptor (beta chain) is from a study of T cells in localized non-small cell lung cancer. Sequencing was performed with immunoSEQ multiplex PCR; in TCRdb, only in-frame clones are kept and a portion is missing. This table has 34,000 or so clones, roughly 93% appearing once. The source material was peripheral blood, sampled before any cancer treatment. The receptor was isolated from a female donor over 55 with stage I lung adenocarcinoma.

The CDR3 spells CASRPTNYGYTF. The CDR3 DNA is TGTGCCAGCCGACCGACCAACTATGGCTACACCTTC. V is TRBV2 and J is TRBJ1-2; the D is unclear. The V end was cut by 8 bases, the J end by 2 bases, with 9 bases between. The germline gives CDR1 SNHLY, CDR2 FYNNEI. The CDR3 extends over 12 amino acids.